This is a list of T cell receptor beta chains from one sample in a study of shared T cell receptors in the human thymus. Sequencing used immunoSEQ multiplex PCR; TCRdb keeps in-frame clones, though not all of them. The sample comprises 55,000 to 75,000 clones, roughly 96% of which are singletons, and less than 0.04% rests with the top ten. Material for sequencing was thymocytes. All receptors derive from a human donor. CDR3s include the opening cysteine and the closing phenylalanine or tryptophan. A D gene is named only where the DNA matches it firmly. The size of a clone is reported for some rows only, either as once, few or many, or as a class for expanded clones.

clone_size,v_call,j_call,d_call,cdr3_nt,cdr3_aa
NA,TRBV4-1,TRBJ2-3,TRBD2,TGCGCCAGCAGCCAATGTACTAGCGGGGACAGCACAGATACGCAGTATTTT,CASSQCTSGDSTDTQYF
NA,TRBV18,TRBJ1-1,NA,TGTGCCAGCTCCGGAGAAGTGGCACCCGAAGCTTTCTTT,CASSGEVAPEAFF
NA,TRBV12-5,TRBJ2-3,TRBD1,TGTGCTAGTGGTTCGGCGCGACAGGGAGGCACAGATACGCAGTATTTT,CASGSARQGGTDTQYF
NA,TRBV28,TRBJ1-2,NA,TGTGCCAGCAGTCCCCCGGCCCTGGGTAGACGACTATACTATGGCTACACCTTC,CASSPPALGRRLYYGYTF
NA,TRBV9,TRBJ2-5,NA,TGTGCCAGCAGCGTAAATGCACAAGAGACCCAGTACTTC,CASSVNAQETQYF
NA,TRBV5-1,TRBJ2-7,TRBD1,TGCGCCAGCAGCTTGGCTCAGGGGGTCTCCTACGAGCAGTACTTC,CASSLAQGVSYEQYF
NA,TRBV5-4,TRBJ1-2,NA,TGTGCCAGCAGCACGGTCCCGTCTAACTATGGCTACACCTTC,CASSTVPSNYGYTF
NA,TRBV7-3,TRBJ2-1,NA,TGTGCCAGCAGCTGCCGGGGCGGGGTAAGCTCCTACAATGAGCAGTTCTTC,CASSCRGGVSSYNEQFF
NA,TRBV7-2,TRBJ2-7,TRBD1,TGTGCCAGCAGCTTACGACAGGGGGCCTACGAGCAGTACTTC,CASSLRQGAYEQYF
NA,TRBV29-1,TRBJ2-7,TRBD1,TGCAGCGTGACTGATTTAGGACAGGAAGACTACGAGCAGTACTTC,CSVTDLGQEDYEQYF
NA,TRBV12-5,TRBJ1-2,TRBD1,TGTGCTAGTGGTTTGGTACTAGGGGGCGACTATGGCTACACCTTC,CASGLVLGGDYGYTF
NA,TRBV19,TRBJ2-2,NA,TGTGCCAGTAGTACAGGGAGTGAAACCGGGGAGCTGTTTTTT,CASSTGSETGELFF
NA,TRBV7-8,TRBJ2-1,TRBD2,TGTGCCAGCAGCTTAGCGGTCAGGGCGGGGGGGCTTAGCTCTTACAATGAGCAGTTCTTC,CASSLAVRAGGLSSYNEQFF
once,TRBV7-8,TRBJ2-3,TRBD2,TGTGCCAGCAGCTTCCAGCGGGGCGTGGACACAGATACGCAGTATTTT,CASSFQRGVDTDTQYF
NA,TRBV18,TRBJ2-5,TRBD2,TGTGCCAGCTCACCAACCCCGGGACTAGCGGGGGGGCCGAGTGAGACCCAGTACTTC,CASSPTPGLAGGPSETQYF
NA,TRBV11-2,TRBJ2-4,TRBD1,TGTGCCAGCAGCACCAGACGACAGGGAGTCGGCATTCAGTACTTC,CASSTRRQGVGIQYF
NA,TRBV7-9,TRBJ1-2,TRBD1,TGTGCCAGCAGCTGCTCCGGGACAGGGTCCTATGGCTACACCTTC,CASSCSGTGSYGYTF
NA,TRBV6-1,TRBJ2-1,NA,TGTGCCAGCAGTCCCAGACACCTCTCTGGCGATGAGCAGTTCTTC,CASSPRHLSGDEQFF
NA,TRBV19,TRBJ1-1,NA,TGTGCCAGCAATACCGTCGAGATGAACACTGAAGCTTTCTTT,CASNTVEMNTEAFF
NA,TRBV15,TRBJ2-7,TRBD1,TGTGCCACCAGCAGAGGGTCCCCTTTGGGACAGGGTTCCTACGAGCAGTACTTC,CATSRGSPLGQGSYEQYF
NA,TRBV21-1,TRBJ2-3,NA,TGTGCCAGCAGCATCAGCGAGAACCGGGACAGGGGGCCGGGTACGCAGTATTTT,CASSISENRDRGPGTQYF
NA,TRBV15,TRBJ2-7,NA,TGTGCCACCAGCAGACCCGGGGGACAAGGCTACGAGCAGTACTTC,CATSRPGGQGYEQYF
NA,TRBV4-2,TRBJ2-7,TRBD1,TGTGCCAGCAGCCTTACTCACCCGGGACAGGGATTCTACGAGCAGTACTTC,CASSLTHPGQGFYEQYF
NA,TRBV11-2,TRBJ2-3,NA,TGTGCCAGCAGCTTAGAGGGCGGGGTAGATACGCAGTATTTT,CASSLEGGVDTQYF
NA,TRBV11-2,TRBJ2-7,NA,TGTGCCAGCAGCCCAGGGCTAAGGAGCTCCTACGAGCAGTACTTC,CASSPGLRSSYEQYF
NA,TRBV4-3,TRBJ2-3,NA,TGCGCCAGCAGCCTGGTGGGAGCAGATACGCAGTATTTT,CASSLVGADTQYF
once,TRBV7-2,TRBJ1-2,TRBD1,TGTGCCAGCAGCTTGGGGACAGGGAGTAACTATGGCTACACCTTC,CASSLGTGSNYGYTF
NA,TRBV6-6,TRBJ1-4,NA,TGTGCCAGCACCAAACTGGGGGAAGCTAATGAAAAACTGTTTTTT,CASTKLGEANEKLFF
NA,TRBV5-4,TRBJ2-3,NA,TGTGCCAGCAGCTTGCTAGAACTGGCCAGCAAAGATACGCAGTATTTT,CASSLLELASKDTQYF
once,TRBV5-1,TRBJ2-7,NA,TGCGCCAGCAGCGGGGTAGGGTTATGGCAGTACTTC,CASSGVGLWQYF
NA,TRBV10-3,TRBJ1-1,TRBD1,TGTGCCATCAGTGAGCCGAACCGACAGGGGAACACTGAAGCTTTCTTT,CAISEPNRQGNTEAFF
NA,TRBV11-3,TRBJ2-1,NA,TGTGCCAGCAGCTTAGGGACCTCCCCCCGGGGTAGCCGTCGGGTCAGTGAGCAGTTCTTC,CASSLGTSPRGSRRVSEQFF
once,TRBV7-9,TRBJ1-5,NA,TGTGCCAGCAGCTTAGATTCACCCGGAGGCCATAATAGCAATCAGCCCCAGCATTTT,CASSLDSPGGHNSNQPQHF
NA,TRBV6-5,TRBJ2-3,NA,TGTGCCAGCAGCGCGGGACCTAGGACAGATACGCAGTATTTT,CASSAGPRTDTQYF
NA,TRBV5-6,TRBJ1-2,TRBD1,TGTGCCAGCAGCTCGAAAGGGGGCGCGCTCTATGGCTACACCTTC,CASSSKGGALYGYTF
NA,TRBV19,TRBJ2-7,NA,TGTGCCAGCAGTAATAGGACCAACTGGGGGGGCCGGGAAACCTACGAGCAGTACTTC,CASSNRTNWGGRETYEQYF
few,TRBV29-1,TRBJ1-1,NA,TGCAGCACAGGGACATTGAACACTGAAGCTTTCTTT,CSTGTLNTEAFF
NA,TRBV6-1,TRBJ2-2,TRBD1,TGTGCCTCCCAAATTACAGGGGCGGGCACCGGGGAGCTGTTTTTT,CASQITGAGTGELFF
few,TRBV2,TRBJ1-6,TRBD1,TGTGCCAGCAGAGGACAGGGGACAAATTCACCCCTCCACTTT,CASRGQGTNSPLHF
NA,TRBV7-2,TRBJ2-7,NA,TGTGCCAGCAGCTACCAGGCCCCAACCTACGAGCAGTACTTC,CASSYQAPTYEQYF
NA,TRBV7-3,TRBJ2-1,NA,TGTGCCAGCAGTTACCAGCCGGGACACCGATACAATGAGCAGTTCTTC,CASSYQPGHRYNEQFF
NA,TRBV5-6,TRBJ1-1,TRBD1,TGTGCCAGCAGCTTGAAGGTTTACAGGGGGCGAGGCACTGAAGCTTTCTTT,CASSLKVYRGRGTEAFF
NA,TRBV5-1,TRBJ2-1,NA,TGCGCCAGCAGCTTGTTGGGGGGACTCAACAATGAGCAGTTCTTC,CASSLLGGLNNEQFF
NA,TRBV7-9,TRBJ2-1,TRBD2,TGTGCCAGCAGCCCCGTAGGGAGGGCGCGAGGGGATGAGCAGTTCTTC,CASSPVGRARGDEQFF
NA,TRBV4-1,TRBJ2-7,NA,TGCGCCAGCAGCCAAGATATCACGGGCACCTACGAGCAGTACTTC,CASSQDITGTYEQYF
NA,TRBV19,TRBJ1-1,NA,TGTGCCAGTAGTATACCGGGACGGAAGGACACTGAAGCTTTCTTT,CASSIPGRKDTEAFF
NA,TRBV5-1,TRBJ1-2,NA,TGCGCCAGCAGCCGGAGTGGGGTTTGTGTGGCTGGTGGCTACACCTTC,CASSRSGVCVAGGYTF
once,TRBV4-3,TRBJ2-4,TRBD2,TGCGCCAGCAGCCGAGGGACTAGCGGGGGAAACATTCAGTACTTC,CASSRGTSGGNIQYF